This T cell receptor beta chain was sequenced for a study of T cell repertoires in aging, cancer and after chemotherapy. Study findings and constraints: Rebound thymic output was suggested by rising median generation probability during chemotherapy in each cancer cohort. Untreated cancer patients had significantly lower blood TCR diversity than age-matched healthy donors.

This clonotype was seen only a few times. Its antigen remains unknown. TRB rearrangements spanning V, D and J were amplified using mixed TRB-A/B primers. TCRdb reanalysed the multiplex PCR reads using MiXCR and keeps one entry per CDR3 protein. The sample shows a few thousand distinct CDR3 sequences, roughly 31% of them seen only once. TCR beta rearrangements were amplified from peripheral blood genomic DNA. The clonotype comes from a human donor in good health. Sequences were obtained from blood.

The CDR3 region is CASSTGQVLTDTQYF. Here the CDR3 DNA reads TGTGCCAGCAGCACCGGACAGGTCCTCACAGATACGCAGTATTTT. The V gene is TRBV5-6, the J gene TRBJ2-3; 7 bases map to TRBD1. Per the germline V gene, CDR1 is SGHDT and CDR2 is YYEEEE. This CDR3 region has 15 residues. Trimming removed 4 bases from V and 2 bases from J; junction bases left unmatched: 7.